This TCR beta chain appears in the sequencing data of a study of OX40 agonist ivuxolimab in advanced cancers. Looked up from germline, CDR1 is KGHSH and CDR2 is LQKENI. CDR3 length: 15 residues. V gave up 8 bases and J gave up 4 bases, with 20 bases separating them. Assay: immunoSEQ multiplex PCR; the TCRdb copy retains only in-frame clones and omits some. In the table there are 55,000 to 80,000 clones, around 83% of which are singletons. This rearrangement joins TRBV18 to TRBJ1-2; D is undetermined. Specimen: CD4+ or CD8+ T cells sorted from blood, collected in a trial of the OX40 agonist ivuxolimab. The source is an adult with an advanced solid tumor such as melanoma, head and neck, liver or kidney cancer. Here the CDR3 DNA reads TGTGCCAGCACCCACGGCTCCGAGGACCTCTATGGCTACACCTTC. Translation gives CASTHGSEDLYGYTF.